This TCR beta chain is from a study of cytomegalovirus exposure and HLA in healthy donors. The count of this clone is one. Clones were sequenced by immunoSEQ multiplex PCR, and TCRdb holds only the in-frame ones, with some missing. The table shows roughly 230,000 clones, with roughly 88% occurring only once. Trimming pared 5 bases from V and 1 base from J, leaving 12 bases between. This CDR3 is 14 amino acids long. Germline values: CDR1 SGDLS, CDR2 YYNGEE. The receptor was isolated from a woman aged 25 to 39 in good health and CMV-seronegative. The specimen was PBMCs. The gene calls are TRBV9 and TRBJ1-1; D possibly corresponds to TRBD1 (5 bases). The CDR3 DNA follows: TGTGCCAGCAGTTACCGGGACGGGAACACTGAAGCTTTCTTT. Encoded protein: CASSYRDGNTEAFF.